This passage covers 12 T cell receptor beta chains from one sample sequenced in a study of human T cells and chemical hapten exposure. As for time point: patch test 3, about 24 weeks after DPC sensitization. Treatment: therapeutic diphenylcyclopropenone sensitization with weekly scalp DPC. TCRdb called the RACE reads again in MiXCR, with one record for every CDR3 protein. The repertoire holds 180,000 or so distinct CDR3 sequences, with around a quarter as singletons. Sequencing used whole blood, obtained in connection with sensitization to the hapten diphenylcyclopropenone (DPC). The receptors originated from a woman aged 40 to 55 with alopecia areata. Some clones in this sample may be carry-over from other donors' samples.

V gene TRBV6-6 combines with J gene TRBJ1-5, with 8 positions matching TRBD1. The V segment lost 4 bases and the J segment 3 bases; nucleotides outside the gene matches: 5. The germline V gene has CDR1 MNHNY and CDR2 SVGAGI (reference sequence). This CDR3 comprises 15 residues. The CDR3, as DNA: TGTGCCAGCAGTTCCCGACAGGGGACCAATCAGCCCCAGCATTTT. Translation: CASSSRQGTNQPQHF.

The chain combines TRBV24-1 with TRBJ2-1; 9 bases match TRBD1. This CDR3 is built from 19 residues. Germline V gene data show CDR1 as KGHDR and CDR2 as SFDVKD. V lost 5 bases to trimming and J lost 7 bases; unmatched junction nucleotides: 20. Here the CDR3 DNA reads TGTGCCACCAGTGCCGTGGGCCTTAGAACAGGGGGCCGGGGGAATGAGCAGTTCTTC. It is translated as CATSAVGLRTGGRGNEQFF.

This clonotype has more than one count but fewer than ten. The rearrangement links TRBV20-1 to TRBJ2-3; D unresolved. The CDR3 covers 14 residues. V was pared by 3 bases and J by 2 bases, with 12 bases between. CDR1 DFQATT and CDR2 SNEGSKA come from the germline V gene (reference sequence). CDR3 in amino acids: CSARTPLNTDTQYF. For the CDR3, the DNA is TGCAGTGCTAGGACCCCCCTAAACACAGATACGCAGTATTTT.

This clonotype was seen a handful of times. This rearrangement joins TRBV29-1 to TRBJ2-5; TRBD1 might be the D (6 bases). V was shortened by 6 bases and J by 0 bases, with 11 bases between the two germline ends. The CDR3 has 13 amino acids. Looked up from germline, CDR1 is SQVTM and CDR2 is ANQGSEA. The CDR3 sequence: CSVTGLYQETQYF. The CDR3 nucleotides are TGCAGCGTCACAGGGCTGTACCAAGAGACCCAGTACTTC.

This clonotype was picked up a small number of times. V and J are TRBV7-9 and TRBJ1-1; D perhaps matches TRBD1 (5 bases). The germline CDR1 and CDR2 sequences are SEHNR and FQNEAQ (reference sequence). Deletions cut 5 bases from V and 10 bases from J, with 20 bases between. The CDR3 is 14 amino acids. The CDR3 is CASSPRTPGDGAFF. The CDR3 DNA follows: TGTGCCAGCAGCCCCCGGACCCCGGGGGATGGAGCTTTCTTT.

V is TRBV29-1 and J is TRBJ1-1, with a possible D match to TRBD1 (6 bases). V was clipped by 6 bases and J by 6 bases, with 26 bases between them. This CDR3 has 16 amino acids. Germline CDR1 SQVTM, CDR2 ANQGSEA. The CDR3 region has the DNA TGCAGCGTCCCAATCGGGGGGGCGAGGTTCGGGGCTGAAGCTTTCTTT. Translating it yields CSVPIGGARFGAEAFF.

This clonotype has just a few counts. The chain is built from TRBV29-1 and TRBJ2-5, with D possibly being TRBD1 (6 bases). The CDR3 has 12 amino acids. Germline CDR1 SQVTM, CDR2 ANQGSEA. V dropped 5 bases and J dropped 3 bases, with 10 bases sitting between them. The CDR3 coding sequence is TGCAGCGTTAATCCAGGGGAAGAGACCCAGTACTTC. This gives the protein CSVNPGEETQYF.

The chain carries TRBV11-1 and TRBJ1-1; D is undetermined. The V gene's germline CDR1 is SGHAT and CDR2 FQDESV (reference sequence). The CDR3 is 14 residues long. V dropped 2 bases and J dropped 3 bases, with 10 bases sitting between them. The CDR3 sequence is CASSLMGRDTEAFF. DNA of the CDR3: TGTGCCAGCAGCTTAATGGGGAGGGACACTGAAGCTTTCTTT.

This clonotype has more than one count but fewer than ten. This chain joins TRBV7-2 and TRBJ2-5; TRBD1 might be the D (6 bases). The V and J ends lost 4 bases and 5 bases respectively, with 14 bases between them. The CDR3 spans 14 residues. The germline V gene has CDR1 SGHTA and CDR2 FQGNSA. The CDR3 nucleotides are TGTGCCAGCAGCTATCAGGGGTTGAAGGAGACCCAGTACTTC. Its translation: CASSYQGLKETQYF.

This chain joins TRBV6-2 or TRBV6-3 and TRBJ1-6; 7 positions agree with TRBD1. The V gene end was trimmed by 2 bases and the J gene end by 0 bases; junction bases not matched to a gene: 10. Per the germline V gene, CDR1 is MNHEY and CDR2 is SVGEGT. There are 19 residues in the CDR3. CDR3 in DNA: TGTGCCAGCAGTTACCCATCGGGACAGATGAGCTCCTATAATTCACCCCTCCACTTT. This sequence encodes CASSYPSGQMSSYNSPLHF.

This chain links TRBV29-1 with TRBJ2-3; a weak D match, TRBD1 (6 bases). V was shortened by 8 bases and J by 0 bases, with 15 bases between the two germline ends. This CDR3 contains 14 residues. From germline, CDR1 is SQVTM and CDR2 ANQGSEA. CDR3 protein: CSFGQLTSTDTQYF. Here the CDR3 DNA reads TGCAGCTTCGGACAGCTCACTAGCACAGATACGCAGTATTTT.

This clonotype was recorded many times. The chain links TRBV10-3 to TRBJ2-3; TRBD2 matches 8 bases. The CDR3 has 14 amino acids. Germline CDR1 reads ENHRY; CDR2 reads SYGVKD. J gave up 4 bases and V 8 bases, and 8 bases lay outside the gene matches. The CDR3 reads CAIQRERGADTQYF. CDR3 bases: TGTGCCATCCAGCGGGAGAGAGGGGCAGATACGCAGTATTTT.